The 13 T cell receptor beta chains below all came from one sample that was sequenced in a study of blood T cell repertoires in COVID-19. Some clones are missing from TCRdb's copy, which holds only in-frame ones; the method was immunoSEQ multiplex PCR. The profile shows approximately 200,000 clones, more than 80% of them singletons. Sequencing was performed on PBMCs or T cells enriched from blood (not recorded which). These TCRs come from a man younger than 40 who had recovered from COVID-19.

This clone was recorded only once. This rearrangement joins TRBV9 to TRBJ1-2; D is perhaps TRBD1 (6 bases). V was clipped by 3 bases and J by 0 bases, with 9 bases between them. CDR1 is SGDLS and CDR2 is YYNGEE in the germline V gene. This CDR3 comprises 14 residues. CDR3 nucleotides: TGTGCCAGCAGCGCGGGACAAGCTAACTATGGCTACACCTTC. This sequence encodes CASSAGQANYGYTF.

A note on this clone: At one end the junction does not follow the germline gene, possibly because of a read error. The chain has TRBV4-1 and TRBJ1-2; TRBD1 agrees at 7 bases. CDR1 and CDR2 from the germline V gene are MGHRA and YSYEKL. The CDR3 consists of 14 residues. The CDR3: CASSSPTGQVDAAF. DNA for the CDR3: TGCGCCAGCAGCTCTCCGACAGGACAGGTTGATGCGGCCTTC.

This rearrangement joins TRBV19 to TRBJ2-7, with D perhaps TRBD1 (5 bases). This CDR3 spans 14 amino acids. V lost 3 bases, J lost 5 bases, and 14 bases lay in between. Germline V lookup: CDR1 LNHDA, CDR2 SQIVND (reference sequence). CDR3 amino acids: CASSMIGAAHEQYF. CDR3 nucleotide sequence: TGTGCCAGTAGTATGATTGGGGCCGCCCACGAGCAGTACTTC. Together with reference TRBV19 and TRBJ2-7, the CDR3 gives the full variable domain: DGGITQSPKYLFRKEGQNVTLSCEQNLNHDAMYWYRQDPGQGLRLIYYSQIVNDFQKGDIAEGYSVSREKKESFPLTVTSAQKNPTAFYLCASSMIGAAHEQYFGPGTRLTVT.

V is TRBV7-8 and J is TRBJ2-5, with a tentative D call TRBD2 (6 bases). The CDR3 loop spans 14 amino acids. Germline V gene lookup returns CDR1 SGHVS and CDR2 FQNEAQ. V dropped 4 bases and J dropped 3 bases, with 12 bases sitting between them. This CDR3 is CASSSGPGEETQYF. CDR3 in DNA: TGTGCCAGCAGCTCCGGACCGGGGGAAGAGACCCAGTACTTC.

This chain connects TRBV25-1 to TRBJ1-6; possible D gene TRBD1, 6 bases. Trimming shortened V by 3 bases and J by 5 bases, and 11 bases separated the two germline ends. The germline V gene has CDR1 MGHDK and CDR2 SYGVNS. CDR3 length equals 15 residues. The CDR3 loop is CASSDLDRDNSPLHF. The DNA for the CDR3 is TGTGCCAGCAGTGATTTGGACAGAGATAATTCACCCCTCCACTTT. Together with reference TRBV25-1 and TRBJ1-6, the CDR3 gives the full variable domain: EADIYQTPRYLVIGTGKKITLECSQTMGHDKMYWYQQDPGMELHLIHYSYGVNSTEKGDLSSESTVSRIRTEHFPLTLESARPSHTSQYLCASSDLDRDNSPLHFGNGTRLTVT.

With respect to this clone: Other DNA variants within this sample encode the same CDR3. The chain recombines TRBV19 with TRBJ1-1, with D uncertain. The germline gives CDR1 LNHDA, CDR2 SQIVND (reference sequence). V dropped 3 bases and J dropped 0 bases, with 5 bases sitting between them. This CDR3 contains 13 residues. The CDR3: CASSMAVNTEAFF. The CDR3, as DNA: TGTGCCAGTAGTATGGCAGTGAACACTGAAGCTTTCTTT.

Here the CDR3 reads CSASAQTGNGELFF. The CDR3 DNA follows: TGCAGCGCCAGCGCTCAAACAGGGAACGGGGAGCTGTTTTTT. The gene calls are TRBV29-1 and TRBJ2-2, with D possibly matching TRBD1 (6 bases). The V gene lost 7 bases and the J gene lost 7 bases, with 19 bases spanning the gap. Germline CDR1 SQVTM, CDR2 ANQGSEA. This CDR3 comprises 14 residues.

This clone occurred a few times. CDR3 in DNA: TGTGCCAGCAGCTTAAATCTCGAAGCTTTCTTT. Residues: CASSLNLEAFF. This sequence joins TRBV7-9 and TRBJ1-1; D gene ambiguous. This CDR3 contains 11 residues. The ends were cut back, 2 bases at V and 8 bases at J, with 6 bases in the middle. Germline-derived CDR1 and CDR2 are SEHNR and FQNEAQ (reference sequence).

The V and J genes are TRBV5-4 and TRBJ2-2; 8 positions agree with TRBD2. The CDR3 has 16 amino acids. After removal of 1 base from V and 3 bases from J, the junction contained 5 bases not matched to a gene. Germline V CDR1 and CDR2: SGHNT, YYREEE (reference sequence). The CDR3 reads CASSLSRTSHTGELFF. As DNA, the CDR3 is TGTGCCAGCAGCTTGTCTCGGACTAGCCACACCGGGGAGCTGTTTTTT. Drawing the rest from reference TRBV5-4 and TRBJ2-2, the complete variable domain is ETGVTQSPTHLIKTRGQQVTLRCSSQSGHNTVSWYQQALGQGPQFIFQYYREEENGRGNFPPRFSGLQFPNYSSELNVNALELDDSALYLCASSLSRTSHTGELFFGEGSRLTVL.

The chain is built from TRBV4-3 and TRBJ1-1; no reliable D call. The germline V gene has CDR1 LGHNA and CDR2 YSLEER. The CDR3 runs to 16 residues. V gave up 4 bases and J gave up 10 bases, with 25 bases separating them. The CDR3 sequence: CASSPGVGGSLVAAFF. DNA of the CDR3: TGCGCCAGCAGCCCGGGTGTGGGAGGGAGCTTGGTAGCAGCTTTCTTT.

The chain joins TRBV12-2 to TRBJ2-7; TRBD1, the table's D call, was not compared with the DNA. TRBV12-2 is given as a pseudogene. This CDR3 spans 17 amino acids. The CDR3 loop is CASRLAVDRGRGDEQYF. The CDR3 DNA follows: TGTGCAAGTCGCTTAGCTGTGGACAGGGGGCGCGGAGACGAGCAGTACTTC.

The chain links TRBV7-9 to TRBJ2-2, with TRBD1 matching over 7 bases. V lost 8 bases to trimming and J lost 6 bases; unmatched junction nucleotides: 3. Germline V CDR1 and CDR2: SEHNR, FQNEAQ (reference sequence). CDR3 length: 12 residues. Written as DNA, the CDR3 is TGTGCCAGCTCCCAGGGGGCCGGGGAGCTGTTTTTT. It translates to CASSQGAGELFF.

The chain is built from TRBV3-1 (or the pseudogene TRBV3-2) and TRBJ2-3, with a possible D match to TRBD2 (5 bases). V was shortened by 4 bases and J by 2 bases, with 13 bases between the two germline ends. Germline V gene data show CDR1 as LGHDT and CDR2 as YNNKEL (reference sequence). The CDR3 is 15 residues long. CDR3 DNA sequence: TGTGCCAGCAGCCGGGTGGACTCCTCCACAGATACGCAGTATTTT. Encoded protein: CASSRVDSSTDTQYF.